Listed here are 24 T cell receptor beta chains from one sample, sequenced in a study of T cells in Graves' hyperthyroidism and ophthalmopathy. Using RNA transcripts as the source, TCR beta CDR3 regions were amplified. TCR CDR3 underwent first-round RT-PCR with the HTBI primer set. TCRdb re-called the multiplex PCR reads through MiXCR, storing one row per CDR3 protein. Counted here are under 350,000 distinct CDR3 sequences, roughly an eighth occurring once; the ten biggest clones make up around 32%. The sequencing sample was made of blood. The receptor source for this set is a woman in her forties with Graves' ophthalmopathy.

V usage is TRBV18 and J usage is TRBJ2-2; D may correspond to TRBD1 or TRBD2 (5 bases each). Germline assignment: CDR1 KGHSH and CDR2 LQKENI. The CDR3 sequence is 15 residues long. The ends were cut back, 5 bases at V and 6 bases at J, with 16 bases in the middle. CDR3 in DNA: TGTGCCAGCTCAGAACAAGGGACCGGGGCCGGGGAGCTGTTTTTT. As protein: CASSEQGTGAGELFF.

This clonotype has more than one count but fewer than ten. The CDR3, as DNA: TGTGCCAGTAAGGGGGCAGGGGCCGGGAATCAGCCCCAGCATTTT. Encoded protein: CASKGAGAGNQPQHF. The rearrangement uses TRBV19 and TRBJ1-5; TRBD1 aligns across 7 bases. CDR1 and CDR2 (germline): LNHDA, SQIVND (reference sequence). This CDR3 spans 15 amino acids. V shed 7 bases, J shed 4 bases, and the junction held 10 bases outside the gene matches.

The sample holds many counts of this clonotype. The CDR3 DNA follows: TGTGCCAGCAGCTTGGCTAGCGGGGGGGCCGAAGAGACCCAGTACTTC. It specifies CASSLASGGAEETQYF. The V gene is TRBV7-9, the J gene TRBJ2-5, with 12 bases that match TRBD2. The germline V gene encodes CDR1 SEHNR and CDR2 FQNEAQ (reference sequence). Losses at the gene ends were 3 bases for V and 3 bases for J; bases not matched to a gene: 5. CDR3 length equals 16 residues. Complete variable domain (other parts from reference TRBV7-9 and TRBJ2-5): DTGVSQNPRHKITKRGQNVTFRCDPISEHNRLYWYRQTLGQGPEFLTYFQNEAQLEKSRLLSDRFSAERPKGSFSTLEIQRTEQGDSAMYLCASSLASGGAEETQYFGPGTRLLVL.

At least ten counts were recorded for this clonotype. The chain couples TRBV11-2 to TRBJ2-7; no clear D. The CDR3 sequence is 13 residues long. Germline V CDR1 and CDR2: SGHAT, FQNNGV. Trimming left V 3 bases short and J 3 bases short, with 9 bases between. CDR3 protein: CASSFGPSYEQYF. For the CDR3, the DNA is TGTGCCAGCAGCTTTGGGCCCAGCTACGAGCAGTACTTC.

The J gene is TRBJ1-5, the V gene TRBV19; TRBD1 is a possible D gene (5 bases). The V gene's germline CDR1 is LNHDA and CDR2 SQIVND (reference sequence). Trimming shortened V by 5 bases and J by 6 bases, and 14 bases separated the two germline ends. The CDR3 consists of 14 residues. The CDR3 bases are TGTGCCAGTAGTTGGTCGGGGCAGGCTCAGCCCCAGCATTTT. This codes for CASSWSGQAQPQHF.

This clonotype was seen more than once but under ten times. The gene calls are TRBV30 and TRBJ2-1; 10 bases match TRBD2. Germline-derived CDR1 and CDR2 are GTSNPN and SVGIG (reference sequence). The CDR3 has 15 amino acids. The V segment lost 5 bases and the J segment 4 bases; nucleotides outside the gene matches: 8. In DNA, the CDR3 is TGTGCCTGGTCGGCACTAGCGGGGCGTTACAATGAGCAGTTCTTC. Translating it yields CAWSALAGRYNEQFF.

This clonotype was found many times. V and J are TRBV10-3 and TRBJ1-1; 7 bases are a match to TRBD1. V was clipped by 10 bases and J by 1 base; unmatched bases: 6. Looked up from germline, CDR1 is ENHRY and CDR2 is SYGVKD. This CDR3 is 13 amino acids long. CDR3 loop: CATGGQTNTEAFF. CDR3 sequence (DNA): TGTGCCACCGGGGGACAGACGAACACTGAAGCTTTCTTT.

The chain carries TRBV10-1 and TRBJ2-1; 12 nucleotides agree with TRBD2. The CDR3 has 15 amino acids. J gave up 7 bases and V 4 bases, and 5 bases lay outside the gene matches. Germline V gene sequence: CDR1 WNHNN, CDR2 SYGVQD (reference sequence). The CDR3 reads CASSARLAGANEQFF. The CDR3 region has the DNA TGCGCCAGCAGTGCCAGACTAGCGGGAGCAAATGAGCAGTTCTTC.

In this sample, this clonotype turned up a few times. The chain is built from TRBV7-9 and TRBJ2-5; 8 nucleotides align to TRBD2. CDR3 size: 13 residues. J was trimmed by 12 bases and V by 1 base; bases with no gene match: 7. Germline assignment: CDR1 SEHNR and CDR2 FQNEAQ (reference sequence). CDR3 sequence: CASSLGSGGFEYF. The CDR3 nucleotides are TGTGCCAGCAGCTTAGGCTCGGGGGGGTTCGAGTACTTC.

The chain recombines TRBV5-5 with TRBJ1-1; 8 nucleotides match TRBD1. Germline CDR1 SGHKS, CDR2 YYEKEE (reference sequence). The CDR3 is 16 residues long. J gave up 5 bases and V 2 bases, and 11 bases lay outside the gene matches. CDR3 residues: CASSFALTGVDTEAFF. CDR3 nucleotide sequence: TGTGCCAGCAGCTTCGCCCTGACAGGGGTTGATACTGAAGCTTTCTTT.

The V gene is TRBV7-9, the J gene TRBJ2-3; D remains unclear. This CDR3 spans 13 amino acids. V was shortened by 5 bases and J by 4 bases, with 10 bases between the two germline ends. CDR1 and CDR2 from the germline V gene are SEHNR and FQNEAQ (reference sequence). The CDR3 region is CASSRLWADTQYF. CDR3 DNA sequence: TGTGCCAGCAGCCGGCTTTGGGCAGATACGCAGTATTTT.

This clonotype was detected ten times or more. This chain uses TRBV6-5 with TRBJ1-2; perhaps TRBD1 as D (5 bases). The germline V and J ends were trimmed by 0 bases and 6 bases, with 14 bases remaining between them. The CDR3 loop spans 15 amino acids. Germline CDR1 reads MNHEY; CDR2 reads SVGAGI. The DNA for the CDR3 is TGTGCCAGCAGTTACTCGAAGGGTGACAGTGATGGCTACACCTTC. Translating it yields CASSYSKGDSDGYTF.

There are many counts of this clonotype. The chain combines TRBV11-3 with TRBJ2-3, with 9 bases that match TRBD1. The germline CDR1 and CDR2 sequences are SGHNT and YENEEA. The CDR3 loop spans 15 amino acids. V lost 4 bases to trimming and J lost 5 bases; unmatched junction nucleotides: 7. This CDR3 reads CASSSNRGLGDTQYF. The CDR3 DNA reads as TGTGCCAGCAGCTCCAACAGGGGGCTGGGAGATACGCAGTATTTT. The full variable domain, completed using reference TRBV11-3 and TRBJ2-3, is EAGVVQSPRYKIIEKKQPVAFWCNPISGHNTLYWYLQNLGQGPELLIRYENEEAVDDSQLPKDRFSAERLKGVDSTLKIQPAELGDSAVYLCASSSNRGLGDTQYFGPGTRLTVL.

A few counts support this clonotype. The CDR3 DNA reads as TGCAGTGCTACCTCCCCCCTGGCCCCCAATGAGCAGTTCTTC. Residues: CSATSPLAPNEQFF. This chain connects TRBV20-1 to TRBJ2-1; no firm D call. Germline V CDR1 and CDR2: DFQATT, SNEGSKA (reference sequence). V lost 4 bases, J lost 6 bases, and 16 bases lay in between. This CDR3 has 14 amino acids.

This clonotype was seen only a few times. This chain uses TRBV4-2 with TRBJ2-5, with D maybe TRBD2 (5 bases). The CDR3 has 14 amino acids. The ends were cut back, 4 bases at V and 3 bases at J, with 12 bases in the middle. The germline V gene has CDR1 LGHNA and CDR2 YNFKEQ. The CDR3 DNA is TGTGCCAGCAGCCGTTTGGGAGCGGAAGAGACCCAGTACTTC. Protein: CASSRLGAEETQYF.

V gene TRBV6-2 or TRBV6-3 combines with J gene TRBJ1-1; D might be TRBD1 (6 bases). This CDR3 is built from 17 residues. In germline, CDR1 is MNHEY, CDR2 SVGEGT. V was shortened by 2 bases and J by 2 bases, with 18 bases between the two germline ends. CDR3 DNA: TGTGCCAGCAGTTACCCCCTCGCGTTAGGGGGTAACACTGAAGCTTTCTTT. Translated: CASSYPLALGGNTEAFF.

This clonotype showed up just a few times. The V call is TRBV29-1, the J call TRBJ2-7; D is unresolved. V dropped 4 bases and J dropped 7 bases, with 11 bases sitting between them. Germline V lookup: CDR1 SQVTM, CDR2 ANQGSEA. CDR3 length equals 11 residues. CDR3 coding DNA: TGCAGCGTTGTGAACTTTGGGGAGCAGTACTTC. Amino acid sequence: CSVVNFGEQYF.

CDR3 loop: CASSLALRNTEAFF. DNA of the CDR3: TGTGCCAGCAGCTTGGCATTACGGAACACTGAAGCTTTCTTT. The chain carries TRBV5-8 and TRBJ1-1; unclear D gene. Germline V CDR1 and CDR2: SGHTS, YDEGEE. This CDR3 is built from 14 residues. V gave up 0 bases and J gave up 1 base, with 7 bases separating them.

This clonotype was seen a handful of times. The chain uses TRBV7-6 and TRBJ1-1; 7 nucleotides align to TRBD1. The V segment lost 2 bases and the J segment 3 bases; nucleotides outside the gene matches: 9. The germline V gene has CDR1 SGHVS and CDR2 FNYEAQ. The CDR3 is made up of 16 amino acids. CDR3 sequence (DNA): TGTGCCAGCAGCTTAAAGATGGCAGGGGGATACACTGAAGCTTTCTTT. Protein product: CASSLKMAGGYTEAFF.

This clonotype was observed a handful of times. The rearrangement joins TRBV20-1 to TRBJ1-6; D gene uncertain. Germline V gene data show CDR1 as DFQATT and CDR2 as SNEGSKA (reference sequence). The CDR3 contains 16 residues. V was cut by 0 bases and J by 7 bases, with 16 bases left in between. The CDR3: CSARDRHKATNSPLHF. The DNA for the CDR3 is TGCAGTGCTAGAGATCGCCACAAAGCGACCAATTCACCCCTCCACTTT.

This clonotype has ten or more counts. CDR3 nucleotide sequence: TGTGCCAGCGGGGGGGGTTCCTACAATGAGCAGTTCTTC. Protein: CASGGGSYNEQFF. The chain recombines TRBV28 with TRBJ2-1; 7 positions match TRBD2. Germline assignment: CDR1 MDHEN and CDR2 SYDVKM. The CDR3 totals 13 residues. The junction had 2 bases not matched to a gene; V was cut back by 8 bases and J by 1 base.

The sample holds many counts of this clonotype. This chain joins TRBV7-2 and TRBJ2-5; D is unresolved. Between the trimmed V and J ends, which lost 2 bases and 10 bases, there was a span of 11 bases. The CDR3 is 12 amino acids. Germline lookup yields CDR1 SGHTA and CDR2 FQGNSA. In DNA, the CDR3 is TGTGCCAGCAGCTTATCATGGGAAGTCCAGTACTTC. Its translation is CASSLSWEVQYF. The full variable domain, rest sourced from reference TRBV7-2 and TRBJ2-5, is GAGVSQSPSNKVTEKGKDVELRCDPISGHTALYWYRQSLGQGLEFLIYFQGNSAPDKSGLPSDRFSAERTGGSVSTLTIQRTQQEDSAVYLCASSLSWEVQYFGPGTRLLVL.

This clonotype was seen a handful of times. At one end, the junction sequence differs from germline, possibly due to a read error. The chain employs TRBV7-9 and TRBJ2-5; 9 positions agree with TRBD2. Germline loops: CDR1 SEHNR, CDR2 FQNEAQ (reference sequence). The CDR3 totals 15 residues. CDR3 sequence (DNA): TGTGCCAGCAGCCCTAGCGGGGCATACCAAGGTCCTAGAAACTTC. Its protein is CASSPSGAYQGPRNF.

A word on this clonotype: A much larger clone differs by one base, so this may be a read error. This chain connects TRBV20-1 to TRBJ1-4; no firm D call. The CDR3 runs to 13 residues. Germline CDR1 DFQATT, CDR2 SNEGSKA (reference sequence). The CDR3 DNA reads as TGCAGCCTGACCGGTAATATTGATGAAAAACTGTTTTTT. Amino acids: CSLTGNIDEKLFF.